A single sample is the source of the 18 T cell receptor beta chains below, sequenced in a study of blood T cell repertoires in COVID-19. Assay used: immunoSEQ multiplex PCR; TCRdb lists only in-frame clones, some missing. The sample records about 300,000 clones, over 75% being singletons. The sequenced material came from peripheral blood. These receptors were collected from a human donor in a cohort sampled during active COVID-19.

V is TRBV7-2 and J is TRBJ2-7, with 8 bases identical to TRBD1. Germline CDR1 is SGHTA and CDR2 is FQGNSA. The CDR3 is made up of 15 amino acids. With V trimmed by 2 bases and J by 0 bases, 3 bases remained unmatched. CDR3 sequence: CASSLYTGGSYEQYF. CDR3 in DNA: TGTGCCAGCAGCTTATATACAGGGGGCTCCTACGAGCAGTACTTC.

This chain joins TRBV28 and TRBJ1-5; TRBD1 is a possible D gene (5 bases). Trimming took 8 bases from V and 7 from J, leaving 12 bases between them. The CDR3 has 12 residues. Germline V gene lookup returns CDR1 MDHEN and CDR2 SYDVKM. CDR3 protein: CASYSQGQPQHF. As DNA, the CDR3 is TGTGCCAGCTATTCCCAGGGCCAGCCCCAGCATTTT.

This clone has at least ten counts. V usage is TRBV11-2 and J usage is TRBJ2-2; TRBD2 is a possible D gene (6 bases). The CDR3 is 16 amino acids. The germline V gene encodes CDR1 SGHAT and CDR2 FQNNGV. Trimming cost V 6 bases and J 8 bases, with 22 bases left between them. The CDR3 here is CASRPLRDFNGGELFF. The DNA of the CDR3 is TGTGCCAGCAGACCCTTGAGGGACTTCAACGGTGGGGAGCTGTTTTTT.

This clone was observed a few times. The chain links TRBV4-1 to TRBJ2-7; TRBD2 agrees at 14 bases. Trimming cost V 0 bases and J 6 bases; bases outside gene matches: 10. The germline V gene has CDR1 MGHRA and CDR2 YSYEKL. The CDR3 has 18 residues. The CDR3 protein is CASSQEGTSGRYGFEQYF. The CDR3 DNA follows: TGCGCCAGCAGCCAAGAAGGGACTAGCGGGAGATACGGTTTCGAGCAGTACTTC.

The V gene is TRBV3-1 (or the pseudogene TRBV3-2), the J gene TRBJ2-2; TRBD2 matches 10 bases. CDR1 is LGHDT and CDR2 is YNNKEL in the germline V gene (reference sequence). CDR3 length: 15 residues. V shed 0 bases, J shed 12 bases, and the junction held 7 bases outside the gene matches. CDR3 amino acids: CASSQETSGSVKLFF. Here the CDR3 DNA reads TGTGCCAGCAGCCAAGAGACTAGCGGGTCTGTAAAGCTGTTTTTT.

The chain is built from TRBV4-1 and TRBJ2-1, with 9 positions matching TRBD2. V was clipped by 4 bases and J by 4 bases; unmatched bases: 5. From germline, CDR1 is MGHRA and CDR2 YSYEKL. The CDR3 loop spans 15 amino acids. The CDR3 here is CASSLEAGGYNEQFF. DNA for the CDR3: TGCGCCAGCAGCCTCGAAGCGGGAGGTTACAATGAGCAGTTCTTC.

In this sample, this clone turned up a few times. The chain joins TRBV7-6 to TRBJ2-7; 9 bases are a match to TRBD1. Germline CDR1 and CDR2: SGHVS and FNYEAQ. The V segment lost 0 bases and the J segment 3 bases; nucleotides outside the gene matches: 6. This CDR3 is 16 amino acids long. CDR3 sequence: CASSLAHRTGDYEQYF. In DNA form, the CDR3 reads TGTGCCAGCAGCTTAGCGCATAGGACAGGGGACTACGAGCAGTACTTC. The entire variable domain, with the rest obtained from reference TRBV7-6 and TRBJ2-7, is as follows: GAGVSQSPRYKVTKRGQDVALRCDPISGHVSLYWYRQALGQGPEFLTYFNYEAQQDKSGLPNDRFSAERPEGSISTLTIQRTEQRDSAMYRCASSLAHRTGDYEQYFGPGTRLTVT.

The genes are TRBV18 and TRBJ2-1; 11 bases fit TRBD2. CDR3 length: 21 amino acids. Losses at the gene ends were 2 bases for V and 5 bases for J; bases not matched to a gene: 20. Germline lookup yields CDR1 KGHSH and CDR2 LQKENI. CDR3 sequence reads: CASSPMGSLAGVGRENNEQFF. In DNA, the CDR3 is TGTGCCAGCTCACCAATGGGTTCACTAGCGGGAGTGGGTCGAGAGAACAATGAGCAGTTCTTC.

The chain employs TRBV19 and TRBJ2-3, with D possibly being TRBD1 (5 bases). The germline gives CDR1 LNHDA, CDR2 SQIVND (reference sequence). The CDR3 loop spans 13 amino acids. Deletions cut 4 bases from V and 4 bases from J, with 9 bases between. CDR3 nucleotide sequence: TGTGCCAGTAGTACCGGACACTCAGATACGCAGTATTTT. Protein sequence: CASSTGHSDTQYF. The complete variable domain, with remaining parts taken from reference TRBV19 and TRBJ2-3, reads DGGITQSPKYLFRKEGQNVTLSCEQNLNHDAMYWYRQDPGQGLRLIYYSQIVNDFQKGDIAEGYSVSREKKESFPLTVTSAQKNPTAFYLCASSTGHSDTQYFGPGTRLTVL.

This rearrangement joins TRBV7-6 to TRBJ2-2, with D perhaps matching TRBD2 (5 bases). With 5 bases removed from V and 4 bases from J, the gap between germline ends came to 20 bases. CDR3 length equals 17 residues. Germline loops: CDR1 SGHVS, CDR2 FNYEAQ. CDR3 bases: TGTGCCAGCAGCCCCCGGGGTGGCGGGCCTCCCACCGGGGAGCTGTTTTTT. Protein product: CASSPRGGGPPTGELFF.

This sequence joins TRBV2 and TRBJ2-7, with 7 bases matching TRBD2. V lost 3 bases to trimming and J lost 2 bases; unmatched junction nucleotides: 4. CDR3 length equals 14 residues. CDR1 SNHLY and CDR2 FYNNEI come from the germline V gene. The CDR3 DNA reads as TGTGCCAGCAGTGAGGCGGGAGTGACCTACGAGCAGTACTTC. This codes for CASSEAGVTYEQYF.

V usage is TRBV19 and J usage is TRBJ1-5, with TRBD1 identical over 7 bases. There are 14 residues in the CDR3. Germline V gives CDR1 LNHDA, CDR2 SQIVND (reference sequence). V shed 3 bases, J shed 4 bases, and the junction held 3 bases outside the gene matches. Written as DNA, the CDR3 is TGTGCCAGTAGTATGGGACAGATTAATCAGCCCCAGCATTTT. Translated: CASSMGQINQPQHF.

The table lists this clone with a few counts. The chain has TRBV6-6 and TRBJ1-2, with 11 bases identical to TRBD1. The CDR3 contains 15 residues. The germline CDR1 and CDR2 sequences are MNHNY and SVGAGI (reference sequence). J gave up 8 bases and V 0 bases, and 5 bases lay outside the gene matches. The CDR3 nucleotides read TGTGCCAGCAGTTACTCTGGGACAGGGGGAGAGGGCTACACCTTC. Its protein is CASSYSGTGGEGYTF.

The genes are TRBV11-2 and TRBJ1-6, with 11 bases that match TRBD1. After removal of 3 bases from V and 7 bases from J, the junction contained 5 bases not matched to a gene. The CDR3 contains 16 residues. Looked up from germline, CDR1 is SGHAT and CDR2 is FQNNGV. Written as DNA, the CDR3 is TGTGCCAGCAGCTTGGACAGGGGGCTTTGGAATTCACCCCTCCACTTT. This sequence encodes CASSLDRGLWNSPLHF.

The table lists this clone with a count of one. This chain uses TRBV5-1 with TRBJ2-5; 16 bases align to TRBD2. Germline V CDR1 and CDR2: SGHRS, YFSETQ. The CDR3 runs to 16 residues. The V segment lost 3 bases and the J segment 5 bases; nucleotides outside the gene matches: 4. For the CDR3, the DNA is TGCGCCAGCAGCTCGGGACTAGCGGGAGGGCCGGAGACCCAGTACTTC. As protein: CASSSGLAGGPETQYF.

The chain couples TRBV14 to TRBJ1-5; D remains ambiguous. The CDR3 has 14 amino acids. Germline lookup yields CDR1 SGHDN and CDR2 FVKESK. V was shortened by 4 bases and J by 3 bases, with 10 bases between the two germline ends. The CDR3 coding sequence is TGTGCCAGCAGCCGGGCAGTCGTCAATCAGCCCCAGCATTTT. Protein product: CASSRAVVNQPQHF.

The genes are TRBV5-6 and TRBJ1-2, with D hard to call. Looked up from germline, CDR1 is SGHDT and CDR2 is YYEEEE. Trimming took off 2 bases at V and 8 bases at J, with 10 bases between the two ends. The CDR3 loop spans 12 amino acids. CDR3 sequence (DNA): TGTGCCAGCAGCTTCCTTTCGGGGGGCTACACCTTC. It translates to CASSFLSGGYTF.

J is TRBJ2-3 and V is TRBV3-1 (or the pseudogene TRBV3-2); TRBD2 might be the D (6 bases). Per the germline V gene, CDR1 is LGHDT and CDR2 is YNNKEL (reference sequence). Trimming cost V 4 bases and J 2 bases, with 10 bases left between them. The CDR3 runs to 14 residues. As DNA, the CDR3 is TGTGCCAGCAGCCCCCGGACTAACACAGATACGCAGTATTTT. Translated: CASSPRTNTDTQYF.